Following are 31 T cell receptor beta chains from one sample sequenced in a study of blood T cell repertoires in COVID-19. Data came from immunoSEQ multiplex PCR; TCRdb stores just in-frame clones and leaves some out. Of about 210,000 clones listed, around four fifths are singletons. What was sequenced was peripheral blood. The receptors shown here come from a woman older than 75 with COVID-19, enrolled during active disease.

The V call is TRBV7-2, the J call TRBJ1-1; D is undetermined. V shed 3 bases and J shed 0 bases, with 11 bases lying between them. This CDR3 contains 15 residues. Germline CDR1 and CDR2: SGHTA and FQGNSA. CDR3 sequence reads: CASSLVEGVNTEAFF. The CDR3 bases are TGTGCCAGCAGCTTGGTGGAGGGTGTGAACACTGAAGCTTTCTTT. Combining the CDR3 with reference TRBV7-2 and TRBJ1-1 gives the whole variable domain GAGVSQSPSNKVTEKGKDVELRCDPISGHTALYWYRQSLGQGLEFLIYFQGNSAPDKSGLPSDRFSAERTGGSVSTLTIQRTQQEDSAVYLCASSLVEGVNTEAFFGQGTRLTVV.

The chain joins TRBV15 to TRBJ1-5; D is unclear. The CDR3 consists of 14 residues. Trimming took 5 bases from V and 9 from J, leaving 17 bases between them. From germline, CDR1 is LNHNV and CDR2 YYDKDF (reference sequence). This CDR3 is CATSGGPQNRPQHF. CDR3 DNA: TGTGCCACCAGCGGCGGGCCGCAGAACCGGCCCCAGCATTTT.

The V call is TRBV10-3, the J call TRBJ2-2; D might be TRBD2 (7 bases). Trimming stripped 7 bases from V and 7 bases from J, with 13 bases between. The CDR3 spans 13 residues. Germline values: CDR1 ENHRY, CDR2 SYGVKD. CDR3 protein: CAITGGGNGELFF. The CDR3 DNA follows: TGTGCCATCACTGGGGGGGGCAACGGGGAGCTGTTTTTT.

The V call is TRBV6-5, the J call TRBJ2-3; TRBD2 aligns across 10 bases. Looked up from germline, CDR1 is MNHEY and CDR2 is SVGAGI. This CDR3 is 15 amino acids long. V shed 6 bases, J shed 2 bases, and the junction held 5 bases outside the gene matches. This CDR3 reads CASRFGLAATDTQYF. As DNA, the CDR3 is TGTGCCAGCAGATTCGGACTAGCGGCCACAGATACGCAGTATTTT.

The chain links TRBV9 to TRBJ2-3, with 7 nucleotides matching TRBD2. Per the germline V gene, CDR1 is SGDLS and CDR2 is YYNGEE. The CDR3 runs 18 residues. The trim removed 6 bases at V and 0 bases at J, leaving 16 bases unmatched. This CDR3 reads CASNPTGGPGSSTDTQYF. The CDR3 DNA sequence: TGTGCCAGCAACCCGACGGGGGGTCCTGGTTCTAGCACAGATACGCAGTATTTT. Supplemented by reference TRBV9 and TRBJ2-3, the full variable domain reads DSGVTQTPKHLITATGQRVTLRCSPRSGDLSVYWYQQSLDQGLQFLIQYYNGEERAKGNILERFSAQQFPDLHSELNLSSLELGDSALYFCASNPTGGPGSSTDTQYFGPGTRLTVL.

The CDR3 nucleotides read TGTGCCAGCAGCTTAAGGGTGGGAGGGACTGATTCACCCCTCCACTTT. Translated, it gives CASSLRVGGTDSPLHF. V is TRBV5-6 and J is TRBJ1-6; D is perhaps TRBD1 (5 bases). Looked up from germline, CDR1 is SGHDT and CDR2 is YYEEEE. V lost 2 bases and J 8 bases, leaving 17 bases between the germline ends. This CDR3 is built from 16 residues.

This rearrangement joins TRBV20-1 to TRBJ1-2; D not certain. Germline lookup yields CDR1 DFQATT and CDR2 SNEGSKA (reference sequence). The V end was cut by 1 base, the J end by 8 bases, with 8 bases between. This CDR3 is 11 amino acids long. The CDR3 loop reads CSARAGWGYTF. Here the CDR3 DNA reads TGCAGTGCTAGAGCCGGGTGGGGCTACACCTTC.

The V gene is TRBV6-5, the J gene TRBJ1-1; 8 nucleotides align to TRBD1. V trimming: 8 bases; J trimming: 3 bases; junction bases outside the gene matches: 2. The CDR3 runs 12 residues. The germline V gene encodes CDR1 MNHEY and CDR2 SVGAGI. CDR3 coding DNA: TGTGCCAGCGGACAGGGCTACACTGAAGCTTTCTTT. This encodes CASGQGYTEAFF.

V gene TRBV6-5 combines with J gene TRBJ2-3; 11 bases fit TRBD2. Germline CDR1 and CDR2: MNHEY and SVGAGI. Trimming cost V 9 bases and J 3 bases; bases outside gene matches: 8. CDR3 length equals 15 residues. DNA for the CDR3: TGTGCCAGTCGGTTAGCGGGGGGGCCTACAGATACGCAGTATTTT. Its translation is CASRLAGGPTDTQYF.

This chain uses TRBV2 with TRBJ2-5; TRBD1 agrees at 8 bases. The CDR3 sequence is 14 residues long. The germline gives CDR1 SNHLY, CDR2 FYNNEI. V dropped 6 bases and J dropped 3; count of bases not matched to a gene: 6. As DNA, the CDR3 is TGTGCCAGCAGAAGTACGACAGGGGAAGAGACCCAGTACTTC. It encodes CASRSTTGEETQYF.

The V call is TRBV3-1 (or the pseudogene TRBV3-2), the J call TRBJ2-7, with D possibly matching TRBD2 (6 bases). V was trimmed by 8 bases and J by 4 bases, leaving 15 bases between them. From germline, CDR1 is LGHDT and CDR2 YNNKEL (reference sequence). The CDR3 contains 13 residues. The CDR3: CASAAGKVYEQYF. The CDR3 DNA reads as TGTGCCAGCGCGGCGGGGAAGGTTTACGAGCAGTACTTC.

This clone was seen only once. The gene calls are TRBV30 and TRBJ1-4; 7 bases fit TRBD1. Germline V CDR1 and CDR2: GTSNPN, SVGIG (reference sequence). V lost 7 bases and J lost 4; bases outside the gene matches: 6. The CDR3 is 13 amino acids. The CDR3 nucleotides are TGTGCCTTCGCCGGACAGGTTAATGAAAAACTGTTTTTT. Translation gives CAFAGQVNEKLFF.

The chain recombines TRBV10-1 with TRBJ2-7; 8 nucleotides line up with TRBD1. The germline gives CDR1 WNHNN, CDR2 SYGVQD (reference sequence). The CDR3 is 15 residues long. The trim removed 6 bases at V and 0 bases at J, leaving 7 bases unmatched. This CDR3 reads CASSLRTGSSYEQYF. The CDR3 nucleotides are TGCGCCAGCAGCCTTAGGACAGGGAGCTCCTACGAGCAGTACTTC.

The chain has TRBV10-3 and TRBJ1-1; 9 nucleotides agree with TRBD1. CDR1 is ENHRY, CDR2 SYGVKD, per germline. Trimming at V came to 6 bases and at J to 1 base, leaving 3 bases not matched to a gene. The CDR3 consists of 14 residues. CDR3 DNA: TGTGCCATCAGACAGGGGGCGGGGAACACTGAAGCTTTCTTT. Translating it yields CAIRQGAGNTEAFF.

The rearrangement uses TRBV10-3 and TRBJ2-5, with 14 bases matching TRBD2. J gave up 4 bases and V 6 bases, and 7 bases lay outside the gene matches. The CDR3 is 16 residues long. Germline V lookup: CDR1 ENHRY, CDR2 SYGVKD. The CDR3 DNA reads TGTGCCATCAGCTTGGGACTAGCGGGGGAGGGAGAGACCCAGTACTTC. It encodes CAISLGLAGEGETQYF.

Of note for this clone: Other DNA sequences of this sample code for an identical CDR3. This rearrangement joins TRBV5-1 to TRBJ2-1; D not certain. The germline V and J ends were trimmed by 2 bases and 0 bases, with 6 bases remaining between them. Germline CDR1 SGHRS, CDR2 YFSETQ. The CDR3 contains 14 residues. The CDR3 sequence: CASSLSSSYNEQFF. As DNA, the CDR3 is TGCGCCAGCAGCTTAAGTAGCTCCTACAATGAGCAGTTCTTC.

V is TRBV4-2 and J is TRBJ2-5; 12 bases align to TRBD2. Germline loops: CDR1 LGHNA, CDR2 YNFKEQ. CDR3 length: 17 residues. Losses at the gene ends were 4 bases for V and 3 bases for J; bases not matched to a gene: 9. The CDR3 DNA follows: TGTGCCAGCAGCCCGCGGGCTAGCGGGGGGGAAAAAGAGACCCAGTACTTC. This sequence encodes CASSPRASGGEKETQYF.

On this clone: The same CDR3 arises from other DNA sequences in this sample as well. V gene TRBV21-1 combines with J gene TRBJ2-7; the table's TRBD1 call for D was not verified on the DNA. TRBV21-1 counts as a pseudogene. The CDR3 runs to 14 residues. The CDR3: CASSKLTGSYEQYV. The CDR3 coding sequence is TGTGCCAGCAGCAAATTGACAGGATCCTACGAGCAGTACGTC.

V usage is TRBV7-2 and J usage is TRBJ2-7; TRBD1 matches at 8 bases. V was clipped by 5 bases and J by 2 bases; unmatched bases: 5. Germline loops: CDR1 SGHTA, CDR2 FQGNSA. This CDR3 has 14 residues. The DNA of the CDR3 is TGTGCCAGCAGCGGGGGACAGGCCGCCTACGAGCAGTACTTC. Translation gives CASSGGQAAYEQYF. The variable domain in full, with the rest retrieved from reference TRBV7-2 and TRBJ2-7, is GAGVSQSPSNKVTEKGKDVELRCDPISGHTALYWYRQSLGQGLEFLIYFQGNSAPDKSGLPSDRFSAERTGGSVSTLTIQRTQQEDSAVYLCASSGGQAAYEQYFGPGTRLTVT.

The V call is TRBV5-4, the J call TRBJ1-1; 9 bases align to TRBD1. The CDR3 runs 15 residues. Germline CDR1 reads SGHNT; CDR2 reads YYREEE (reference sequence). The ends lost 1 base at V and 4 bases at J; junction bases unmatched: 5. In nucleotides, the CDR3 is TGTGCCAGCAGCTTGCCCGGGACAGGGAGCACTGAAGCTTTCTTT. As protein: CASSLPGTGSTEAFF.

The chain has TRBV28 and TRBJ2-7, with a possible D match to TRBD2 (7 bases). Germline V gene data show CDR1 as MDHEN and CDR2 as SYDVKM. Trimming pared 8 bases from V and 2 bases from J, leaving 16 bases between. This CDR3 has 14 residues. CDR3 amino acids: CASGSEGGTYEQYF. The DNA of the CDR3 is TGTGCCAGCGGATCGGAGGGGGGGACCTACGAGCAGTACTTC.

The CDR3 loop reads CASSRDTNPNTGELFF. CDR3 DNA sequence: TGTGCCAGCTCACGGGACACCAACCCGAACACCGGGGAGCTGTTTTTT. The chain employs TRBV18 and TRBJ2-2; TRBD1 might be the D (6 bases). In germline, CDR1 is KGHSH, CDR2 LQKENI. The CDR3 runs 16 residues. V was cut by 4 bases and J by 0 bases, with 12 bases left in between.

V and J are TRBV12-1 and TRBJ2-4; TRBD1, the table's D call, was not compared with the DNA. TRBV12-1 corresponds to a pseudogene. The CDR3 has 14 amino acids. The CDR3 is CASSSRQGVSIQYF. The CDR3 DNA sequence: TGTGCCAGCAGCTCACGACAGGGGGTCAGCATTCAGTACTTC.

The chain recombines TRBV19 with TRBJ2-3; D may be TRBD2 (7 bases). CDR1 and CDR2 from the germline V gene are LNHDA and SQIVND (reference sequence). This CDR3 spans 15 amino acids. The V end was cut by 5 bases, the J end by 5 bases, with 17 bases between. The chain's CDR3 is CASSASGGRIDTQYF. Here the CDR3 DNA reads TGTGCCAGTAGTGCCTCGGGGGGCCGTATAGATACGCAGTATTTT.

This rearrangement joins TRBV15 to TRBJ1-6; 8 bases are shared with TRBD1. CDR1 is LNHNV, CDR2 YYDKDF, per germline (reference sequence). The CDR3 length is 15 residues. J gave up 7 bases and V 0 bases, and 2 bases lay outside the gene matches. CDR3 sequence reads: CATSRENRGNSPLHF. CDR3 nucleotide sequence: TGTGCCACCAGCAGAGAAAACAGGGGGAATTCACCCCTCCACTTT.

The J gene is TRBJ1-4, the V gene TRBV11-2; perhaps TRBD1 as D (5 bases). Germline lookup yields CDR1 SGHAT and CDR2 FQNNGV. The CDR3 length is 14 residues. The V end was cut by 1 base, the J end by 8 bases, with 11 bases between. The CDR3 DNA reads as TGTGCCAGCAGCTTAGTCGGGGGAAGGGAAAAACTGTTTTTT. This gives the protein CASSLVGGREKLFF.

This CDR3 is CATSDPGQGSYEQYF. The CDR3, as DNA: TGTGCCACCAGTGATCCTGGACAGGGCTCCTACGAGCAGTACTTC. The rearrangement links TRBV24-1 to TRBJ2-7, with TRBD1 identical over 8 bases. The CDR3 runs 15 residues. CDR1 and CDR2 from the germline V gene are KGHDR and SFDVKD. The V segment lost 3 bases and the J segment 0 bases; nucleotides outside the gene matches: 3.

The gene calls are TRBV6-5 and TRBJ1-1; D is undetermined. V was clipped by 4 bases and J by 6 bases, with 15 bases between them. CDR3 length equals 14 residues. Germline V gene lookup returns CDR1 MNHEY and CDR2 SVGAGI. Here the CDR3 reads CASSSDFGRAEAFF. In DNA form, the CDR3 reads TGTGCCAGCAGTTCCGACTTCGGGAGGGCTGAAGCTTTCTTT.

The chain employs TRBV5-4 and TRBJ2-2, with TRBD1 matching 8 bases. J was trimmed by 0 bases and V by 4 bases; bases with no gene match: 2. Germline V gives CDR1 SGHNT, CDR2 YYREEE (reference sequence). The CDR3 has 15 amino acids. The CDR3 loop reads CASSRDRTNTGELFF. CDR3 nucleotides: TGTGCCAGCAGCAGGGACAGGACGAACACCGGGGAGCTGTTTTTT.

A word on this clone: Other DNA sequences from this sample encode an identical CDR3 as well. The rearrangement links TRBV6-5 to TRBJ1-1; a possible D gene is TRBD1 (6 bases). CDR1 is MNHEY and CDR2 is SVGAGI in the germline V gene. Trimming took off 5 bases at V and 2 bases at J, with 9 bases between the two ends. The CDR3 totals 13 residues. The chain's CDR3 is CASSRDTNTEAFF. In DNA, the CDR3 is TGTGCCAGCAGTAGGGACACCAACACTGAAGCTTTCTTT.

This clone showed up just a few times. The V call is TRBV23-1, the J call TRBJ1-6; 7 nucleotides line up with TRBD1. TRBV23-1 is filed as an ORF, its function uncertain. V lost 0 bases to trimming and J lost 6 bases; unmatched junction nucleotides: 14. This CDR3 comprises 19 residues. The CDR3 sequence: CASSQSRCMGTDFNSPLHF. CDR3 nucleotide sequence: TGCGCCAGCAGTCAATCCCGGTGTATGGGGACAGACTTTAATTCACCCCTCCACTTT.